Below, one T cell receptor beta chain is given with its context. Its antigen is unknown. Looked up from germline, CDR1 is SGHRS and CDR2 is YFSETQ. J was trimmed by 6 bases and V by 0 bases; bases with no gene match: 4. The CDR3 is made up of 15 amino acids. TCRdb's copy holds only in-frame clones and misses some; the assay was immunoSEQ multiplex PCR. The sample lists roughly 21,000 clones, around nine tenths occurring once. The sample's time point: newly diagnosed, previously untreated cHL patient sample. Thawed PBMCs were the source of CD8+ T cells, obtained through magnetic negative selection. The study compared against PBMCs from newly diagnosed, untreated classical Hodgkin lymphoma. This sample was taken from a study of PD-1 blockade in classical Hodgkin lymphoma. Findings and caveats of the study: Newly diagnosed patients were reported to exhibit reduced baseline TCR diversity relative to healthy donors.

The sequence was collected from a human donor with classical Hodgkin lymphoma. Input material: CD8+ T cells from blood. V gene TRBV5-1 combines with J gene TRBJ2-2; the match to TRBD1 covers 8 bases. The CDR3 region has the DNA TGCGCCAGCAGCTTGGTGCAGGGGGCGCCCGGGGAGCTGTTTTTT. This sequence encodes CASSLVQGAPGELFF.